The 9 T cell receptor beta chains below all came from one sample that was sequenced in a study of shared T cell receptors in the human thymus (dated by TCRdb to the early 2020s). Library construction relied on the immunoSEQ multiplex PCR assay. This is the immuneACCESS table as TCRdb keeps it, with only in-frame sequences that have V and J called. A part of the clones is gone; compared with another copy, unresolved V genes explain less than half, and the rest is unexplained. The sample records approximately 580,000 clones, approximately 80% of which are singletons. The ten largest clones represent approximately 0.013% of the sample. These data were also filed under a second study, of human thymus T cells.

Material for sequencing was thymocytes. The receptors originated from a boy under three years old with a congenital heart defect. Donor details come from another sample of the same person, matched by shared clones.

The rearrangement links TRBV6-1 to TRBJ2-7; D ambiguous. Germline loops: CDR1 MNHNS, CDR2 SASEGT. Trimming took 2 bases from V and 3 from J, leaving 8 bases between them. The CDR3 is 13 residues long. CDR3 in amino acids: CASSELALYEQYF. CDR3 nucleotides: TGTGCCAGCAGTGAATTGGCCCTCTACGAGCAGTACTTC.

The chain links TRBV6-1 to TRBJ2-5, with 10 bases that match TRBD2. Losses at the gene ends were 8 bases for V and 3 bases for J; bases not matched to a gene: 9. CDR3 length: 15 amino acids. The germline CDR1 and CDR2 sequences are MNHNS and SASEGT. Here the CDR3 reads CASQERAGGEETQYF. The CDR3 DNA follows: TGTGCCAGCCAAGAACGAGCGGGAGGGGAAGAGACCCAGTACTTC.

The V call is TRBV5-6, the J call TRBJ2-3; unclear D gene. Germline assignment: CDR1 SGHDT and CDR2 YYEEEE. Trimming pared 0 bases from V and 1 base from J, leaving 9 bases between. The CDR3 is 15 amino acids. CDR3 protein: CASSLDAARTDTQYF. The DNA for the CDR3 is TGTGCCAGCAGCTTGGACGCGGCCCGCACAGATACGCAGTATTTT.

This rearrangement joins TRBV14 to TRBJ2-3, with D perhaps TRBD1 (5 bases). V was clipped by 1 base and J by 3 bases, with 14 bases between them. The germline gives CDR1 SGHDN, CDR2 FVKESK. CDR3 size: 16 residues. CDR3 residues: CASSQGDGARTDTQYF. CDR3 coding DNA: TGTGCCAGCAGCCAAGGGGATGGGGCTCGAACAGATACGCAGTATTTT.

The chain joins TRBV27 to TRBJ2-7; TRBD1 aligns across 7 bases. Germline CDR1 MNHEY, CDR2 SMNVEV (reference sequence). With V trimmed by 3 bases and J by 2 bases, 10 bases remained unmatched. The CDR3 is 16 amino acids. The CDR3 DNA sequence: TGTGCCAGCAGTTTGGACAGGTCAAGGCGGACCTACGAGCAGTACTTC. It specifies CASSLDRSRRTYEQYF.

The chain couples TRBV4-2 to TRBJ2-7; TRBD2 matches at 11 bases. This CDR3 region has 20 residues. Germline CDR1 is LGHNA and CDR2 is YNFKEQ. J lost 2 bases, V lost 0 bases, and 15 bases had no gene match. This chain's CDR3 is CASSQDLGGWLAGGPYEQYF. The CDR3 DNA sequence: TGTGCCAGCAGCCAAGATCTGGGGGGGTGGCTAGCGGGAGGACCCTACGAGCAGTACTTC.

This clone was seen a single time. The chain carries TRBV6-5 and TRBJ2-5; 14 nucleotides align to TRBD2. This CDR3 contains 16 residues. V dropped 2 bases and J dropped 5; count of bases not matched to a gene: 4. CDR1 is MNHEY, CDR2 SVGAGI, per germline. The CDR3 DNA follows: TGTGCCAGCAGTTACGGGACTAGCGGGAGTTCTGAGACCCAGTACTTC. This gives the protein CASSYGTSGSSETQYF.

The chain employs TRBV27 and TRBJ2-3; TRBD2 matches at 13 bases. In germline, CDR1 is MNHEY, CDR2 SMNVEV (reference sequence). CDR3 size: 19 residues. Losses at the gene ends were 5 bases for V and 1 base for J; bases not matched to a gene: 12. The CDR3 spells CASSLTTSGRPWGTDTQYF. CDR3 coding DNA: TGTGCCAGCAGTCTTACGACTAGCGGGAGGCCATGGGGCACAGATACGCAGTATTTT.

Only a few counts were recorded for this clone. The chain is built from TRBV13 and TRBJ2-7; a weak D match, TRBD1 (5 bases). Germline values: CDR1 PRHDT, CDR2 FYEKMQ (reference sequence). The CDR3 is 11 residues long. Trimming stripped 5 bases from V and 4 bases from J, with 6 bases between. The CDR3 loop is CASSPGYEQYF. The CDR3 nucleotides read TGTGCCAGCAGCCCAGGGTACGAGCAGTACTTC.